This TCR beta chain was obtained from a study of cytotoxic CD8 clonotypes in ibrutinib-treated CLL. Profiled with immunoSEQ multiplex PCR; TCRdb holds only in-frame clones, not every one. The sample lists some 200,000 clones, over 65% seen once, with approximately 6.3% in the top ten. CDR3 length: 16 residues. Trimming at V came to 1 base and at J to 7 bases, leaving 10 bases not matched to a gene. From germline, CDR1 is SGHTA and CDR2 FQGNSA. The chain employs TRBV7-2 and TRBJ2-1; 7 positions agree with TRBD1. The TCR sequence derives from a human donor with chronic lymphocytic leukemia. Sequenced material: PBMCs, taken after 12 months of ibrutinib treatment. This CDR3 reads CASSLVPRGQFNEQFF. CDR3 nucleotides: TGTGCCAGCAGCTTAGTCCCAAGGGGACAGTTTAATGAGCAGTTCTTC. The full variable domain, with the rest looked up from reference TRBV7-2 and TRBJ2-1, is GAGVSQSPSNKVTEKGKDVELRCDPISGHTALYWYRQSLGQGLEFLIYFQGNSAPDKSGLPSDRFSAERTGGSVSTLTIQRTQQEDSAVYLCASSLVPRGQFNEQFFGPGTRLTVL.